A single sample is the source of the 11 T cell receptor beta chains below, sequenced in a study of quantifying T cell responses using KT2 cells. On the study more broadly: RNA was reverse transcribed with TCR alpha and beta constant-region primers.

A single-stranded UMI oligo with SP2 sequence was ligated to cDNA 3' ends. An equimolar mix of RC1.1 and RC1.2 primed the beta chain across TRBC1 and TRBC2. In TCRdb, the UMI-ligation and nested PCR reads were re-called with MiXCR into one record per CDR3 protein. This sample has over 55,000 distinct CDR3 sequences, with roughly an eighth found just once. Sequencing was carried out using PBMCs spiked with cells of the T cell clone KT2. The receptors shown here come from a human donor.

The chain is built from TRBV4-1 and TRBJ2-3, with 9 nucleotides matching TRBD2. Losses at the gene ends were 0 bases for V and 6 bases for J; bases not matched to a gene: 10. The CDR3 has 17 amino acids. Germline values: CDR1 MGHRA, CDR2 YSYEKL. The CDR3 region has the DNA TGCGCCAGCAGCCAAGATATTGGCGGGGGGGGCCTGGATACGCAGTATTTT. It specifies CASSQDIGGGGLDTQYF.

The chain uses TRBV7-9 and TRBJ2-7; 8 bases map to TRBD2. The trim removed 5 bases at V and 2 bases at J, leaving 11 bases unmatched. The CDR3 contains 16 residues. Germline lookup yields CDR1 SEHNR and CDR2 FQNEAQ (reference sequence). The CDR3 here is CASSPWGSGGTYEQYF. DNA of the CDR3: TGTGCCAGCAGCCCATGGGGGAGCGGGGGAACCTACGAGCAGTACTTC.

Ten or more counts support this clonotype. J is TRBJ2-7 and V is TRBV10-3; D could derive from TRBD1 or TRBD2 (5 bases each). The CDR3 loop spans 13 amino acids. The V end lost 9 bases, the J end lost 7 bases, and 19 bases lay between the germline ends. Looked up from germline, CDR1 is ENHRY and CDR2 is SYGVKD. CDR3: CAMGVTPSGEQYF. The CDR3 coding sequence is TGTGCCATGGGGGTCACCCCCTCAGGGGAGCAGTACTTC.

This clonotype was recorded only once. This CDR3 reads CASSLSMETQYF. The DNA of the CDR3 is TGTGCCAGCAGCCTGTCGATGGAGACCCAGTACTTC. The chain uses TRBV7-9 and TRBJ2-5; D remains ambiguous. This CDR3 spans 12 amino acids. The germline V gene has CDR1 SEHNR and CDR2 FQNEAQ (reference sequence). Trimming pared 5 bases from V and 5 bases from J, leaving 9 bases between.

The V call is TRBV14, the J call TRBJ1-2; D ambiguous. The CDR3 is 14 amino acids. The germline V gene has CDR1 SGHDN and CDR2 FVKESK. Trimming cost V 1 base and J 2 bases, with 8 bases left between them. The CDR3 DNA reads TGTGCCAGCAGCCAAGTGGGCGAGAACTATGGCTACACCTTC. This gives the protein CASSQVGENYGYTF.

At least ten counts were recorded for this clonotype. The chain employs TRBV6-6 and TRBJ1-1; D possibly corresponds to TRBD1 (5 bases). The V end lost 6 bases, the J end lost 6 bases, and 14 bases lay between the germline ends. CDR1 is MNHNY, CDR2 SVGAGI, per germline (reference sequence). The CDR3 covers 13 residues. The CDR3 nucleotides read TGTGCCAGCAGCCCGGGACGGAGGGCTGAAGCTTTCTTT. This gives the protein CASSPGRRAEAFF.

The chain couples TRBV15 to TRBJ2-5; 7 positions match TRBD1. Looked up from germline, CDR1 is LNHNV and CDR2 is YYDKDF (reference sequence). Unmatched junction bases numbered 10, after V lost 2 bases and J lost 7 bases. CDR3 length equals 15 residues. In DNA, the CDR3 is TGTGCCACCAGCAGAACAGGGGATCAGGTGTGGACCCAGTACTTC. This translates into CATSRTGDQVWTQYF.

This CDR3 reads CASSQSGGEYNEQFF. As DNA, the CDR3 is TGCGCCAGCAGCCAAAGCGGGGGAGAGTACAATGAGCAGTTCTTC. This rearrangement joins TRBV4-1 to TRBJ2-1; TRBD2 aligns across 8 bases. The CDR3 runs 15 residues. Unmatched junction bases numbered 4, after V lost 2 bases and J lost 4 bases. The V gene's germline CDR1 is MGHRA and CDR2 YSYEKL.

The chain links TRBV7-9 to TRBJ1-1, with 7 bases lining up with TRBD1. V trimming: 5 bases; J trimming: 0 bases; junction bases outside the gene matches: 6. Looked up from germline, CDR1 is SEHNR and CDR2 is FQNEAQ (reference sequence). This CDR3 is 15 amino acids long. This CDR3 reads CASSSGQAMNTEAFF. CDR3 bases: TGTGCCAGCAGCAGCGGACAGGCAATGAACACTGAAGCTTTCTTT.

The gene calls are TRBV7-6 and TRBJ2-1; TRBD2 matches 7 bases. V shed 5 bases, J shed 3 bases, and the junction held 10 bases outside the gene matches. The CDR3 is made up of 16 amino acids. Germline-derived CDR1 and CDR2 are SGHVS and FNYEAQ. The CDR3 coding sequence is TGTGCCAGCAGCCCCCTCGGGCGGGAGTTCTACAATGAGCAGTTCTTC. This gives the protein CASSPLGREFYNEQFF.

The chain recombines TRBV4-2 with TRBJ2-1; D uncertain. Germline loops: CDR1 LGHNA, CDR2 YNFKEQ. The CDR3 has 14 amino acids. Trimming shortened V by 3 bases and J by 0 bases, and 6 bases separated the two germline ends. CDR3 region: CASSQSSSYNEQFF. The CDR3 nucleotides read TGTGCCAGCAGCCAGTCGTCCTCCTACAATGAGCAGTTCTTC.